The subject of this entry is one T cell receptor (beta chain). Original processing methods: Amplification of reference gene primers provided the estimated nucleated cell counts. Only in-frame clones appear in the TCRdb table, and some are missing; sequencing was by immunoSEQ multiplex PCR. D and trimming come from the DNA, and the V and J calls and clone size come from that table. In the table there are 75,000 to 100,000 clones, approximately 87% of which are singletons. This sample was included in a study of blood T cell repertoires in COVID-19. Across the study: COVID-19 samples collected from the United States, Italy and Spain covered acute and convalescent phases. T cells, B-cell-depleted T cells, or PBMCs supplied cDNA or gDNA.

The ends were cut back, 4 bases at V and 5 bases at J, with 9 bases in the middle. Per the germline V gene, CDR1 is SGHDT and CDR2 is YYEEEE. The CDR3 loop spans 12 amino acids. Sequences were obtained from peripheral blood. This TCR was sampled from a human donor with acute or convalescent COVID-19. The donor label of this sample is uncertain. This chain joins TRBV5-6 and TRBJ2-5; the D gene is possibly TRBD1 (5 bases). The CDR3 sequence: CASSPGLETQYF. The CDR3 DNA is TGTGCCAGCAGCCCAGGGCTCGAGACCCAGTACTTC.